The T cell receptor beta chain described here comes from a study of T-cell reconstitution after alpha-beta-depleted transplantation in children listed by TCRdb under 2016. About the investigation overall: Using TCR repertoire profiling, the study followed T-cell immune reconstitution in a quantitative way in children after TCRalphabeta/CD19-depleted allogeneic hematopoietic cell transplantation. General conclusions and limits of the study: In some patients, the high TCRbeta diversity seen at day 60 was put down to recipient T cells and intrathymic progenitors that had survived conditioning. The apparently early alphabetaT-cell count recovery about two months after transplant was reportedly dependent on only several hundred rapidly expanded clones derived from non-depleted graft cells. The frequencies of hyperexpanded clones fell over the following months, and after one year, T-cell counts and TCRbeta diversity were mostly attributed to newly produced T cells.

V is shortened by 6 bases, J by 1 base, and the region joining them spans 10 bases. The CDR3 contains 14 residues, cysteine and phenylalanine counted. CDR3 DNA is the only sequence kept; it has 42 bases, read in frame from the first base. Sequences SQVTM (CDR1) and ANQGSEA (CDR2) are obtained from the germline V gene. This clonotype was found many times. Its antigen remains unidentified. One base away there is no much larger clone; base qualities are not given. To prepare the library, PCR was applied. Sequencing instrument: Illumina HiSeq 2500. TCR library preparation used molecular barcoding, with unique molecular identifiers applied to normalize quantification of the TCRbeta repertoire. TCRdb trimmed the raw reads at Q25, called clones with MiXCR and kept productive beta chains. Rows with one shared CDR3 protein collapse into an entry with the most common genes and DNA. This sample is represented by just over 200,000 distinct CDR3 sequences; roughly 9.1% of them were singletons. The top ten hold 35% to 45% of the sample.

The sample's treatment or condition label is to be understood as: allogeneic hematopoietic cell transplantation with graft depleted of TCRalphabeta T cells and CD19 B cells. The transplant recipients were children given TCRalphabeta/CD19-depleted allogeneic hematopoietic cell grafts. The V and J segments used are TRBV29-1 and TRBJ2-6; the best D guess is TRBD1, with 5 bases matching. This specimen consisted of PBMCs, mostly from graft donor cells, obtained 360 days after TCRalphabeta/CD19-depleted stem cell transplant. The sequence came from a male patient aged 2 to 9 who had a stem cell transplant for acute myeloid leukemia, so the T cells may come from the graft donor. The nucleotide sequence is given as TGCAGCGTCTGGACACTGTCTGGGGCCAACGTCCTGACTTTC. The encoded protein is CSVWTLSGANVLTF.